A single sample gave rise to the 23 T cell receptor beta chains below, sequenced in a study of graft-versus-host responses after intestinal transplantation. Libraries were prepared by immunoSEQ multiplex PCR; TCRdb keeps only in-frame clonotypes and omits some of them. Of about 93,000 clones in the sample, over 85% were seen once. For these receptors, no antigen is known. Source: unstimulated CD8+ T cells sorted from spleen or lymph node cells, taken before intestinal transplant. The receptor source for this set is a human donor who received an intestinal transplant.

The chain employs TRBV18 and TRBJ2-5; no definite D call. Germline values: CDR1 KGHSH, CDR2 LQKENI. This CDR3 is built from 14 residues. V lost 5 bases, J lost 2 bases, and 12 bases lay in between. CDR3 sequence reads: CASSFNSWQETQYF. CDR3 bases: TGTGCCAGCTCATTTAATAGTTGGCAAGAGACCCAGTACTTC. Supplemented by reference TRBV18 and TRBJ2-5, the full variable domain reads NAGVMQNPRHLVRRRGQEARLRCSPMKGHSHVYWYRQLPEEGLKFMVYLQKENIIDESGMPKERFSAEFPKEGPSILRIQQVVRGDSAAYFCASSFNSWQETQYFGPGTRLLVL.

The chain joins TRBV5-1 to TRBJ2-7, with D possibly being TRBD2 (6 bases). This CDR3 comprises 15 residues. CDR1 and CDR2 from the germline V gene are SGHRS and YFSETQ. V was cut by 4 bases and J by 3 bases, with 17 bases left in between. The CDR3 here is CASSAGLLEVYEQYF. In DNA form, the CDR3 reads TGCGCCAGCAGCGCGGGACTCCTCGAGGTCTACGAGCAGTACTTC.

This chain uses TRBV25-1 with TRBJ2-1; 10 bases are a match to TRBD2. The germline CDR1 and CDR2 sequences are MGHDK and SYGVNS. The CDR3 is 15 residues long. The V gene end was trimmed by 6 bases and the J gene end by 8 bases; junction bases not matched to a gene: 10. CDR3 residues: CASSQPGTSVDEQFF. The CDR3 DNA reads TGTGCCAGCAGCCAACCCGGGACTAGCGTCGATGAGCAGTTCTTC.

The rearrangement uses TRBV7-9 and TRBJ1-1, with D possibly being TRBD1 (5 bases). The CDR3 consists of 15 residues. Germline assignment: CDR1 SEHNR and CDR2 FQNEAQ (reference sequence). The V end lost 1 base, the J end lost 2 bases, and 11 bases lay between the germline ends. The CDR3 DNA is TGTGCCAGCAGCTTAGTATCAGGGTTAAACACTGAAGCTTTCTTT. Translation: CASSLVSGLNTEAFF.

The chain combines TRBV19 with TRBJ1-2; D unclear. The germline V gene encodes CDR1 LNHDA and CDR2 SQIVND (reference sequence). V lost 5 bases and J 1 base, leaving 14 bases between the germline ends. The CDR3 is 15 amino acids. For the CDR3, the DNA is TGTGCCAGTAGTCTAGGGTCCACAATTAACTATGGCTACACCTTC. As protein: CASSLGSTINYGYTF.

The genes are TRBV25-1 and TRBJ1-2; maybe TRBD1 (5 bases). This CDR3 has 14 residues. CDR1 is MGHDK and CDR2 is SYGVNS in the germline V gene. V lost 2 bases to trimming and J lost 4 bases, with 11 bases between them. The chain's CDR3 is CASSEGATIYGYTF. In DNA form, the CDR3 reads TGTGCCAGCAGTGAAGGGGCGACAATCTATGGCTACACCTTC.

The chain is built from TRBV7-9 and TRBJ2-7; no clear D. Germline values: CDR1 SEHNR, CDR2 FQNEAQ (reference sequence). The length of the CDR3 is 14 residues. Trimming removed 3 bases from V and 5 bases from J, with 14 bases in between. The CDR3 region is CASSFRGPSHEQYF. Here the CDR3 DNA reads TGTGCCAGCAGCTTCCGAGGCCCCTCTCACGAGCAGTACTTC.

The chain couples TRBV19 to TRBJ1-4; possibly TRBD1 for D (5 bases). The CDR3 length is 15 residues. Trimming shortened V by 7 bases and J by 4 bases, and 16 bases separated the two germline ends. The germline V gene has CDR1 LNHDA and CDR2 SQIVND (reference sequence). CDR3 coding DNA: TGTGCCAGTACCCCGGGACTTTCCGTTAATGAAAAACTGTTTTTT. As protein: CASTPGLSVNEKLFF.

This chain joins TRBV27 and TRBJ2-1; 8 bases are shared with TRBD2. The CDR3 is 15 residues long. V was pared by 1 base and J by 8 bases, with 7 bases of the junction left unmatched. Germline CDR1 is MNHEY and CDR2 is SMNVEV (reference sequence). CDR3 sequence (DNA): TGTGCCAGCAGTTTATACGGGGGGGATTTACATGAGCAGTTCTTC. Its translation: CASSLYGGDLHEQFF.

The chain carries TRBV4-1 and TRBJ2-1; 12 bases align to TRBD2. V lost 0 bases and J lost 6; bases outside the gene matches: 0. Per the germline V gene, CDR1 is MGHRA and CDR2 is YSYEKL. The CDR3 is made up of 15 amino acids. Here the CDR3 reads CASSQETSGGNEQFF. The DNA of the CDR3 is TGCGCCAGCAGCCAAGAGACTAGCGGGGGCAATGAGCAGTTCTTC.

The rearrangement links TRBV19 to TRBJ2-7; 10 nucleotides agree with TRBD1. The CDR3 runs 15 residues. CDR1 LNHDA and CDR2 SQIVND come from the germline V gene (reference sequence). The V and J ends lost 5 bases and 2 bases, in that order; junction bases with no gene match: 6. The CDR3 bases are TGTGCCAGTAGTTTCCGGGACAGGGGAACCTACGAGCAGTACTTC. It translates to CASSFRDRGTYEQYF.

The rearrangement uses TRBV9 and TRBJ2-2; no definite D call. Germline V lookup: CDR1 SGDLS, CDR2 YYNGEE. The CDR3 contains 17 residues. Trimming stripped 3 bases from V and 0 bases from J, with 15 bases between. Here the CDR3 reads CASSDSPTLANTGELFF. The CDR3 DNA reads as TGTGCCAGCAGCGACAGCCCAACGCTCGCGAACACCGGGGAGCTGTTTTTT.

The genes are TRBV2 and TRBJ1-6, with D possibly TRBD1 on 6 matching bases. The CDR3 sequence is 15 residues long. Trimming removed 7 bases at V and 7 bases at J, with 17 bases between. From germline, CDR1 is SNHLY and CDR2 FYNNEI. In DNA form, the CDR3 reads TGTGCCAGCATCGAGGACAGCTACTTGAATTCACCCCTCCACTTT. Translating it yields CASIEDSYLNSPLHF.

This chain joins TRBV19 and TRBJ1-1; a possible D gene is TRBD1 (6 bases). The V gene's germline CDR1 is LNHDA and CDR2 SQIVND (reference sequence). The V end was cut by 4 bases, the J end by 4 bases, with 10 bases between. The CDR3 is 13 residues long. The CDR3 is CASSTGVGTEAFF. The CDR3 DNA follows: TGTGCCAGTAGTACAGGGGTGGGCACTGAAGCTTTCTTT.

The chain has TRBV30 and TRBJ2-1; D is unclear. The ends were cut back, 5 bases at V and 7 bases at J, with 6 bases in the middle. Germline-derived CDR1 and CDR2 are GTSNPN and SVGIG (reference sequence). This CDR3 has 10 amino acids. The CDR3 region is CAWLSNEQFF. In DNA, the CDR3 is TGTGCCTGGCTCTCTAATGAGCAGTTCTTC.

V gene TRBV4-1 combines with J gene TRBJ2-7, with D tentatively TRBD2 (5 bases). Trimming pared 3 bases from V and 5 bases from J, leaving 14 bases between. The CDR3 contains 14 residues. The germline CDR1 and CDR2 sequences are MGHRA and YSYEKL. The CDR3 sequence: CASSHRNTRDEQYF. CDR3 bases: TGCGCCAGCAGCCACCGAAACACTAGAGACGAGCAGTACTTC.

The chain links TRBV19 to TRBJ2-1; D perhaps matches TRBD2 (6 bases). V was shortened by 6 bases and J by 5 bases, with 11 bases between the two germline ends. Germline CDR1 and CDR2: LNHDA and SQIVND (reference sequence). CDR3 length: 13 amino acids. CDR3 coding DNA: TGTGCCAGTAGCCCCGGGGGTGACAATGAGCAGTTCTTC. Its translation is CASSPGGDNEQFF.

In regard to this clone: The sample carries other DNA sequences with the same CDR3. The chain couples TRBV19 to TRBJ1-1; D remains unclear. CDR1 is LNHDA, CDR2 SQIVND, per germline (reference sequence). The CDR3 is made up of 12 amino acids. The ends were cut back, 4 bases at V and 2 bases at J, with 5 bases in the middle. The CDR3 here is CASSTGNTEAFF. CDR3 nucleotides: TGTGCCAGTAGTACAGGAAACACTGAAGCTTTCTTT.

The gene calls are TRBV7-8 and TRBJ2-1, with TRBD2 as a possible D gene (5 bases). Germline values: CDR1 SGHVS, CDR2 FQNEAQ. CDR3 length equals 16 residues. The germline V and J ends were trimmed by 0 bases and 8 bases, with 17 bases remaining between them. CDR3 DNA sequence: TGTGCCAGCAGCTTAGCTCCTCCGGGGTTGGGCCATGAGCAGTTCTTC. Protein sequence: CASSLAPPGLGHEQFF. The full variable domain, completed using reference TRBV7-8 and TRBJ2-1, is GAGVSQSPRYKVAKRGQDVALRCDPISGHVSLFWYQQALGQGPEFLTYFQNEAQLDKSGLPSDRFFAERPEGSVSTLKIQRTQQEDSAVYLCASSLAPPGLGHEQFFGPGTRLTVL.

This chain connects TRBV6-6 to TRBJ1-1; TRBD1 is a possible D gene (6 bases). Trimming pared 6 bases from V and 1 base from J, leaving 18 bases between. Germline CDR1 is MNHNY and CDR2 is SVGAGI (reference sequence). The CDR3 covers 16 residues. The DNA for the CDR3 is TGTGCCAGCAGAAGAGGGGGGGGGACTCAGAACACTGAAGCTTTCTTT. It yields the protein CASRRGGGTQNTEAFF.

This chain connects TRBV7-8 to TRBJ2-7; 16 bases are shared with TRBD2. The germline gives CDR1 SGHVS, CDR2 FQNEAQ. V dropped 4 bases and J dropped 4; count of bases not matched to a gene: 4. The CDR3 is 16 amino acids. CDR3 in amino acids: CASSSGLAGGTYEQYF. The CDR3 nucleotides are TGTGCCAGCAGCTCGGGACTAGCGGGGGGGACATACGAGCAGTACTTC.

The chain couples TRBV19 to TRBJ2-1; 15 bases agree with TRBD2. CDR1 and CDR2 from the germline V gene are LNHDA and SQIVND (reference sequence). CDR3 length equals 19 residues. V gave up 7 bases and J gave up 7 bases; unmatched junction bases: 17. In DNA, the CDR3 is TGTGCCAGTACCCCCGGCGGACTAGCGGGGGGGTCTTTTTGGAATGAGCAGTTCTTC. The encoded protein is CASTPGGLAGGSFWNEQFF. Full variable domain (rest looked up from reference TRBV19 and TRBJ2-1): DGGITQSPKYLFRKEGQNVTLSCEQNLNHDAMYWYRQDPGQGLRLIYYSQIVNDFQKGDIAEGYSVSREKKESFPLTVTSAQKNPTAFYLCASTPGGLAGGSFWNEQFFGPGTRLTVL.

The CDR3 protein is CASSNLQVDTEAFF. CDR3 coding DNA: TGTGCCAGCAGCAACCTACAGGTGGACACTGAAGCTTTCTTT. This chain links TRBV14 with TRBJ1-1; tentatively, D is TRBD1 (5 bases). Germline V CDR1 and CDR2: SGHDN, FVKESK. V shed 5 bases and J shed 3 bases, with 13 bases lying between them. CDR3 size: 14 residues.